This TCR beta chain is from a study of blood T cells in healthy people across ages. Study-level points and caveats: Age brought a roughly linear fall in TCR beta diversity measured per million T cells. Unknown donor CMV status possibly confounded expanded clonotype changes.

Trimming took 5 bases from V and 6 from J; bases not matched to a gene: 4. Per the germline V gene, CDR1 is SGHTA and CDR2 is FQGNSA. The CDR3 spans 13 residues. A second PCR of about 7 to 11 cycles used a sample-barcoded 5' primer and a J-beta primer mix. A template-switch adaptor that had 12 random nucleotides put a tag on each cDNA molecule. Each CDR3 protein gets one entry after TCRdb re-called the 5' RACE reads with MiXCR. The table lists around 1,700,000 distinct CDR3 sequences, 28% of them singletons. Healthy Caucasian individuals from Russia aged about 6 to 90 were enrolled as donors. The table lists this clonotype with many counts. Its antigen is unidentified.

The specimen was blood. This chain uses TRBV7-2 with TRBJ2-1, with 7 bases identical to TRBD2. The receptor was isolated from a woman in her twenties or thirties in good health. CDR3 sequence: CASSPGTINEQFF. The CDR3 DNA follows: TGTGCCAGCAGCCCCGGGACTATCAATGAGCAGTTCTTC.